The entry below describes one TCR beta chain. This clone appeared once. The target of this receptor is not known. No per-base quality is available; no much larger clone lies one base away. In total, 500 to 700 healthy bone marrow donors made up the cohort. At the time of sampling, every cohort member was nominally healthy, though immune exposures that went unrecorded were likely present. The donor was CMV seronegative and belonged to the group of more than 300 seronegative cohort members. A peripheral blood sample was collected from each donor, and TCR beta sequencing was performed on peripheral blood mononuclear cells. The Qiagen DNeasy Blood Extraction Kit was used to extract genomic DNA from the blood cell samples. The record originates from a study of cytomegalovirus exposure and HLA in healthy donors (dated by TCRdb to 2017 to 2019). General notes on the study: An earlier analysis of under 600 of the donors reported 250 to 350 Gb of sequence data and more than 90 million unique TCR beta sequences from 150 million to 200 million T cells. Among about 390 genotyped donors of the cohort, an average of roughly 240,000 unique TCR beta nucleotide sequences were sequenced per donor, roughly a sixth of them non-productive. High-throughput TCR immunosequencing, statistical association of individual TCRs with disease status, and machine learning were combined to predict cytomegalovirus infection status. The aim of the study was to test whether cataloging public T cell receptors could identify signatures of past pathogen exposure. The later analysis used no new phenotypic data to find candidate immune exposures, relying instead on TCR beta sequences and their occurrence across donors. All discovery cohort repertoires had been generated on a single sequencing platform. In a later analysis, previously published TCR beta repertoires from 600 to 850 donors were re-analyzed and high-resolution HLA genotyping was added so that TCR occurrence patterns could be studied. Along with the roughly 670-subject first cohort, a separate validation cohort of approximately 110 different subjects was used. An early release covering 550 to 700 HLA-typed donors comprised approximately 300 gigabases of sequencing data and about 90 million unique TCR sequences. HLA typing covered class I and class II loci at four-digit resolution. Of the 398 genotyped donors, around 81% fell in the genetic ancestry cluster associated with self-reported Caucasian donors. Donor age, sex, ethnicity and CMV serostatus were collected together with the repertoire data. The study used immunosequencing to profile the T cell repertoires of approximately 630 subjects and linked those repertoires to cytomegalovirus serostatus. A later genetic analysis used genome-wide SNP genotypes for about 65% of the roughly 670 donors, treating that subset as a discovery cohort. In an earlier analysis of around 540 of the donors, high-throughput TCR beta sequencing was used to judge whether each TCR beta V gene segment behaved as functional or pseudogenic. Several DR-DQ haplotypes were handled as single units for association and clustering because linkage in the cohort was strong. The number of typed donors differed by locus: roughly 629-630 for A, B, C, DRB1 and DQB1; 500 to 550 for DQA1; over 600 for DPA1; and about 450 for DPB1. Results and caveats for the whole study, not just this receptor: Some IMGT-functional V segments, including TRBV6-2 and TRBV6-3, could not be distinguished by the 87-base-pair reads and were therefore excluded. Sequencing depth was assumed to be roughly uniform across donors in the presence/absence analyses, though that assumption may not hold. The classifier was reported to diagnose cytomegalovirus status with high specificity and sensitivity in both the original cohort and the validation cohort. In a later analysis, the rate of TCR association differed among HLA loci, with DRB1 alleles having the most associated TCRs and HLA-C alleles having the fewest. For the cohort, immune exposure information was limited to CMV serostatus. A later genetic analysis reported fewer N-insertions in productive TCRs among donors in an Asian-associated ancestry cluster than the roughly 620-donor mean. It was suggested by the authors that the approach could potentially be generalized to other disease states and immunological phenotypes. A cluster of highly shared sequence variants was judged likely to be a technical artifact of the sequencing pipeline. HLA typing was unavailable for some donors at each locus, so association tests used only the typed subset. In an earlier analysis of approximately 590 of the donors, most TCR beta V segments appeared in productive rearrangements about 87% or about 30% of the time, broadly matching IMGT annotations. Compared with equally common non-associated chains, HLA-associated TCR beta chains in a later analysis were more clonally expanded and had lower generation probabilities. A further reported finding was that TCR beta sequences accurately predicted the HLA-A and HLA-B alleles for most subjects in the first cohort. Most TCR sequences were observed very rarely across donors, whereas some public TCRs were present in many individuals. The cohort was sequenced for TCR beta chains only, and without alpha or paired-chain data the features that could be detected were limited. In a later analysis, most CMV-associated TCR beta chains were found to appear HLA-restricted, with HLA associations seemingly driven largely by CMV exposure. Correlated functional status among segregating V segments might be attributable to linkage disequilibrium, but an unknown experimental factor could not be ruled out. A total of about 180 TCR beta chains were listed by the study as associated with cytomegalovirus. A later analysis reported that several top co-occurrence clusters appeared linked to parvovirus B19, influenza, CMV and Epstein-Barr virus. Assigning TCR associations to individual alleles was difficult when HLA alleles, especially DR and DQ, strongly co-occurred. Because counts were too low, some 17 rarely observed V segments, including chromosome 9 orphons, were excluded from the earlier analysis of some 590 of the donors. An association between a missense DCLRE1C variant and V-gene and J-gene trimming of TCR beta chains was found in a later genetic analysis and replicated in an independent cohort. A few of the identified cytomegalovirus-associated TCR beta chains were confirmed in vitro to be specific for cytomegalovirus antigens. At a false discovery rate of 0.05, a later analysis linked under 20,000 TCR beta sequences to specific HLA alleles.

The CDR3, from cysteine to phenylalanine, totals 15 residues. The kept DNA is CDR3 alone, 45 bases in frame from the first base. From a lookup of the germline V gene, CDR1 and CDR2 are MDHEN and SYDVKM. V drops 6 bases and J drops 0 bases, leaving 11 bases in between. The library was generated by the immunoSEQ multiplex PCR assay. For the multiplex PCR, a mixture combining 60 forward primers for TCR Vbeta segments and 13 reverse primers for TCR Jbeta segments was used. The CDR3 region of rearranged TCR beta genes was amplified from genomic DNA with a multiplex PCR assay. The amplified TCR beta libraries were sequenced on the Illumina HiSeq System as 87-base-pair reads. In the source study's methods: A later analysis tallied roughly 78 million unique TCR beta chains across the roughly 610 repertoires, and some 12 million of those chains were shared by two or more donors. Raw reads were error-corrected and collapsed into unique sequences by a nearest-neighbor algorithm in which closely related sequences were merged to remove PCR and sequencing errors. To assign V, D and J gene segments, CDR3 sequences were aligned to IMGT reference sequences. For a sequence to be retained, at least a six-nucleotide match to both a V gene segment and a J gene segment was required. Rearrangements were classified as productive when the CDR3 lacked stop codons and remained in frame with V and J, and all other rearrangements were classified as non-productive. CDR3 was defined according to IMGT convention as the region running from the second conserved V-encoded cysteine to the conserved J-encoded phenylalanine. The earlier analysis of 500 to 650 of the donors excluded any sequence lacking an unambiguous match to a single V gene segment. An earlier analysis of a few hundred of the donors called V segments functional above 56.7% productive rearrangements and segregating when the between-donor standard deviation exceeded 5%. To diagnose cytomegalovirus status from the catalog of TCR beta chain sequences, a statistical classification framework was built. V and J gene assignment, in a later analysis, came from comparing TCR nucleotide sequences with IMGT/GENE-DB human TR gene sequences. The TCRdist pipeline was used in a later analysis to assign CDR3 sequences and most-parsimonious VDJ recombination scenarios. In a later analysis, each TCR beta chain was defined by its CDR3 amino acid sequence together with its V-gene family, and reads lacking a unique V-gene family were excluded. To address suspected cross-contamination and a sequencing artifact, a later analysis removed approximately 600 highly shared, low-generation-probability nucleotide sequences. In a later analysis, a clonal expansion index was calculated for each public chain from normalized within-repertoire ranks of inferred template counts. In a later analysis, generation probabilities were computed with a VDJ recombination model fitted to out-of-frame rearrangements, and the resulting probabilities were checked against IGoR. A later analysis scored TCR-TCR, TCR-HLA and TCR-CMV co-occurrence with hypergeometric tests, applying a repertoire-size bias correction to TCR pairs. A later analysis estimated false discovery rates by permuting HLA or CMV assignments 20 times. In a later analysis, co-occurring TCRs were grouped using DBSCAN, and TCRdist sequence similarity was added for clustering within HLA-allele-positive subsets. Repertoires with fewer than 30,000 or more than 120,000 public chains, plus five repertoires with anomalous nucleotide sharing, were excluded from co-occurrence clustering. TCRdb took over this immuneACCESS table, retaining in-frame rearrangements with V and J assigned. Such tables are incomplete; in checked studies, under half of the missing clones stem from an unresolved V gene, and the remainder is unexplained. The V and J calls and clone size are taken from that table; D and trimming were inferred from the DNA. In all, the sample holds 130,000 to 150,000 clones, and 78% of those were seen once. The ten largest clones take up around 3.2% of the sample.

Sequencing used PBMCs. The chain is assembled from TRBV28 and TRBJ2-2; the D gene identity is not certain. The TCR originated in a female donor in good health and CMV-seronegative. CDR3 region: CASSSRFANTGELFF. The nucleotides are TGTGCCAGCAGCTCCCGTTTTGCGAACACCGGGGAGCTGTTTTTT.